This entry lists 9 T cell receptor beta chains sequenced from one sample in a study of blood T cell repertoires in COVID-19. The assay was immunoSEQ multiplex PCR, and TCRdb's table has in-frame clones only and misses some. The repertoire consists of roughly 180,000 clones, with 60% to 80% occurring once and the leading ten covering about an eighth. Sequenced: PBMCs or T cells enriched from blood (not recorded which). The origin of the receptors is a man in his fifties or sixties who had been exposed to COVID-19.

The chain employs TRBV6-6 and TRBJ2-3; 7 bases fit TRBD2. In germline, CDR1 is MNHNY, CDR2 SVGAGI (reference sequence). The CDR3 totals 22 residues. Unmatched junction bases numbered 26, after V lost 5 bases and J lost 0 bases. CDR3 sequence reads: CASSQYLDLSRRESSSTDTQYF. The CDR3 DNA follows: TGTGCCAGCAGTCAATATCTCGACCTCTCACGGCGGGAGAGCTCTAGCACAGATACGCAGTATTTT.

This sequence joins TRBV29-1 and TRBJ2-7; 8 nucleotides agree with TRBD2. The CDR3 spans 16 residues. V was clipped by 7 bases and J by 7 bases; unmatched bases: 21. Germline CDR1 reads SQVTM; CDR2 reads ANQGSEA. The CDR3 region has the DNA TGCAGCGCCTGCAGCTTGGGCTTAGCGGGGCCCTTGGAGCAGTACTTC. Translating gives CSACSLGLAGPLEQYF.

The chain joins TRBV27 to TRBJ2-1; D is unresolved. Germline lookup yields CDR1 MNHEY and CDR2 SMNVEV (reference sequence). Trimming left V 2 bases short and J 7 bases short, with 15 bases between. The CDR3 is 15 residues long. The CDR3 DNA is TGTGCCAGCAGTTTAATACCGCAAAACAGTAATGAGCAGTTCTTC. Residues: CASSLIPQNSNEQFF.

This clone has a count of ten or more. The CDR3 here is CASSLAGANEQYF. The CDR3 DNA follows: TGCGCCAGCAGCTTGGCAGGGGCAAACGAGCAGTACTTC. The chain carries TRBV5-1 and TRBJ2-7; possibly TRBD1 for D (6 bases). V was trimmed by 0 bases and J by 5 bases, leaving 9 bases between them. Germline CDR1 is SGHRS and CDR2 is YFSETQ. This CDR3 has 13 amino acids.

This rearrangement joins TRBV5-4 to TRBJ2-2; 9 bases are shared with TRBD2. CDR3 length equals 14 residues. V lost 4 bases, J lost 7 bases, and 5 bases stayed unmatched. The V gene's germline CDR1 is SGHNT and CDR2 YYREEE (reference sequence). CDR3 loop: CASSRTSESGELFF. The CDR3 region has the DNA TGTGCCAGCAGCAGGACTAGCGAAAGCGGGGAGCTGTTTTTT. The whole variable domain, remainder taken from reference TRBV5-4 and TRBJ2-2, is ETGVTQSPTHLIKTRGQQVTLRCSSQSGHNTVSWYQQALGQGPQFIFQYYREEENGRGNFPPRFSGLQFPNYSSELNVNALELDDSALYLCASSRTSESGELFFGEGSRLTVL.

This chain links TRBV20-1 with TRBJ1-6; a possible D gene is TRBD1 (6 bases). Germline CDR1 and CDR2: DFQATT and SNEGSKA (reference sequence). Trimming took off 3 bases at V and 4 bases at J, with 13 bases between the two ends. CDR3 length equals 15 residues. The CDR3, as DNA: TGCAGTGCTAGTAGGACAGAGAATTATAATTCACCCCTCCACTTT. This sequence encodes CSASRTENYNSPLHF.

The chain is built from TRBV11-2 and TRBJ2-4; 7 bases agree with TRBD2. The germline gives CDR1 SGHAT, CDR2 FQNNGV. The J segment lost 0 bases and the V segment lost 1 base, leaving 12 bases of the junction unmatched. The length of the CDR3 is 19 residues. CDR3 region: CASSLGTRNGRLAKNIQYF. For the CDR3, the DNA is TGTGCCAGCAGCTTAGGGACTAGAAATGGGAGGCTAGCCAAAAACATTCAGTACTTC.

This clone was counted a single time. The J gene is TRBJ1-6, the V gene TRBV27, with D possibly matching TRBD1 (5 bases). The CDR3 contains 15 residues. Germline loops: CDR1 MNHEY, CDR2 SMNVEV (reference sequence). The V gene lost 2 bases and the J gene lost 10 bases, with 15 bases spanning the gap. CDR3 sequence: CASSLNRQGYSPLHF. Here the CDR3 DNA reads TGTGCCAGCAGTTTAAACCGGCAGGGTTACTCACCCCTCCACTTT.

This clone has just a few counts. The rearrangement uses TRBV3-1 (or the pseudogene TRBV3-2) and TRBJ1-5, with a possible D match to TRBD1 (5 bases). This CDR3 region has 14 residues. V gave up 1 base and J gave up 3 bases, with 7 bases separating them. The germline V gene has CDR1 LGHDT and CDR2 YNNKEL (reference sequence). CDR3 amino acids: CASSQATANQPQHF. Here the CDR3 DNA reads TGTGCCAGCAGCCAAGCGACAGCCAATCAGCCCCAGCATTTT.